The rows below give T cell receptor beta chains drawn from one sample of a study of beta chain features in type 1 diabetes. Clones were sequenced by immunoSEQ multiplex PCR, and TCRdb holds only the in-frame ones, with some missing. This table has more than 300,000 clones, over 12% appearing once. Sequencing was done on a sample of naive CD4+ T cells from blood. The receptor source for this set is a woman under 30 in good health. CDR3s include the opening cysteine and the closing phenylalanine or tryptophan. A D gene is named only where the DNA matches it firmly. Clone size, where shown, is once, few, many, or a class for clones that have expanded.

V gene	D gene	clone size	J gene	CDR3 DNA	CDR3 protein
TRBV30	.	.	TRBJ2-7	TGTGCCTGGAACAGGGATCCCTACGAGCAGTACTTC	CAWNRDPYEQYF
TRBV7-9	.	few	TRBJ2-2	TGTGCCAGCGCCCGTCGGGAGCTCCAGGCAGCCGGGGAGCTGTTTTTT	CASARRELQAAGELFF
TRBV25-1	.	.	TRBJ1-4	TGTGCCAGCAGTTTCAGGGGTAATGTCGAAAAACTGTTTTTT	CASSFRGNVEKLFF
TRBV4-2	.	.	TRBJ1-2	TGTGCCAGCAGCCACTCCTGGGGCCAGGGGAGCTATGGCTACACCTTC	CASSHSWGQGSYGYTF
TRBV11-1	.	.	TRBJ2-7	TGTGCCAGCAGCTTCGTGGGAGGCCTTGGAGAGCAGTACTTC	CASSFVGGLGEQYF
TRBV6-5	TRBD2	.	TRBJ2-5	TGTGCCAGCAGTTACTCGGCGGGAGGGCTGGAGACCCAGTACTTC	CASSYSAGGLETQYF
TRBV18	.	.	TRBJ1-1	TGTGCCAGCTCACCAGCGGGGGGGAACACTGAAGCTTTCTTT	CASSPAGGNTEAFF
TRBV28	TRBD2	few	TRBJ2-3	TGTGCCAGCATAGCGGGCGGGTCCACAGATACGCAGTATTTT	CASIAGGSTDTQYF
TRBV19	.	.	TRBJ1-1	TGTGCCAGTAGTTTTACAGGGTCTGGGACTGAAGCTTTCTTT	CASSFTGSGTEAFF
TRBV7-9	TRBD1	.	TRBJ1-5	TGTGCCAGCAGCCGGGACAGGGCTGATCAGCCCCAGCATTTT	CASSRDRADQPQHF
TRBV29-1	.	few	TRBJ1-2	TGCAGCGTTGGCGAGACAGGACGTCATGGCTACACCTTC	CSVGETGRHGYTF
TRBV11-2	.	.	TRBJ2-2	TGTGCCAGCAGCTCCTTATTCTCCAGGGGAAGGTATCGGACCGGGGAGCTGTTTTTT	CASSSLFSRGRYRTGELFF
TRBV7-9	.	.	TRBJ2-7	TGTGCCAGCAGCCCAGGGGCGCCTAGGGGCTACGAGCAGTACTTC	CASSPGAPRGYEQYF
TRBV4-1	.	.	TRBJ1-2	TGCGCCAGCAGCCAACACGTTTCTACCAATAACTATGGCTACACCTTC	CASSQHVSTNNYGYTF
TRBV30	TRBD1	few	TRBJ2-7	TGTGCCTGGAGTGTATGGGGCCAGGGGGAATCCTACGAGCAGTACTTC	CAWSVWGQGESYEQYF
TRBV30	TRBD1	.	TRBJ1-5	TGTGCCGCCGGGACAGGGCTCAATCAGCCCCAGCATTTT	CAAGTGLNQPQHF
TRBV2	TRBD2	.	TRBJ2-5	TGTGCCAGCATGTCACGGGAGGGGCCAGAGACCCAGTACTTC	CASMSREGPETQYF
TRBV4-1	TRBD2	.	TRBJ2-1	TGCGCCAGCAGCCAACTTCCGGGACTAGCTAACAATGAGCAGTTCTTC	CASSQLPGLANNEQFF
TRBV6-5	TRBD1	.	TRBJ2-5	TGTGCCAGCAGAAGCAGGGGGTCGGTGGAGACCCAGTACTTC	CASRSRGSVETQYF
TRBV7-9	.	few	TRBJ2-1	TGTGCCAGCAGCAGAGTTACGGGGAATGAGCAGTTCTTC	CASSRVTGNEQFF
TRBV4-3	.	few	TRBJ2-7	TGCGCCAGCAGCCAAGGACCGCAACGGGAGTTTTACGAGCAGTACTTC	CASSQGPQREFYEQYF
TRBV5-4	.	.	TRBJ2-3	TGTGCCAGCAGCGGAAAACTCGGGAGCACAGATACGCAGTATTTT	CASSGKLGSTDTQYF
TRBV7-8	TRBD1	few	TRBJ2-7	TGTGCCAGCAGCTCATGGGACAGGGAACCCTACGAGCAGTACTTC	CASSSWDREPYEQYF
TRBV2	.	few	TRBJ2-7	TGTGCCAGCAGAGATGTACGGGACTCTTCCCACTTC	CASRDVRDSSHF
TRBV14	TRBD2	.	TRBJ2-7	TGTGCCAGCCGACTAGCGGGAGCTCAAGAGCAGTACTTC	CASRLAGAQEQYF
TRBV7-9	TRBD2	.	TRBJ2-7	TGTGCCAGCAGCCTGTCGAGCGGGACCTACGAGCAGTACTTC	CASSLSSGTYEQYF
TRBV9	TRBD2	few	TRBJ2-2	TGTGCCAGCAGCGTATCGAGCGGGAGTAACACCGGGGAGCTGTTTTTT	CASSVSSGSNTGELFF
TRBV13	TRBD2	.	TRBJ2-3	TGTGCCAGCAGAGGGACTAGCGGGAGATGGAGCACAGATACGCAGTATTTT	CASRGTSGRWSTDTQYF
TRBV5-6	.	.	TRBJ2-7	TGTGCCAGCAGCTTGGAAGTGGGAGTTTACGAGCAGTACTTC	CASSLEVGVYEQYF
TRBV5-1	TRBD2	few	TRBJ2-5	TGCGCCAGCAGCTTGGATCCTAGCGGGAGGGAGACCCAGTACTTC	CASSLDPSGRETQYF
TRBV15	.	.	TRBJ2-3	TGTGCCACCAGCACCCCAAAGGAGGCAGATACGCAGTATTTT	CATSTPKEADTQYF
TRBV13	TRBD2	.	TRBJ2-2	TGTGCCAGCAGCTCACTAGCGGGAGCCCCCGGGGAGCTGTTTTTT	CASSSLAGAPGELFF
TRBV14	.	few	TRBJ1-3	TGTGCCAGCAGCCAACCACGAGGCTCTGGAAACACCATATATTTT	CASSQPRGSGNTIYF
TRBV7-2	TRBD1	few	TRBJ2-6	TGTTCCGTAGGACAGGCTGGGGCCAACGTCCTGACTTTC	CSVGQAGANVLTF
TRBV7-2	TRBD2	.	TRBJ2-1	TGTGCCAGCAGCCCGCCCGTTTGGACTAGCGGGTACAACAATGAGCAGTTCTTC	CASSPPVWTSGYNNEQFF
TRBV27	TRBD2	few	TRBJ2-1	TGTGCCAGCAGTTTATTTGGTACAGGACTAGCGGGAGGTAATGAGCAGTTCTTC	CASSLFGTGLAGGNEQFF
TRBV25-1	.	few	TRBJ2-7	TGTGCCAGCAGTGAAGGGGGCTTCTACGAGCAGTACTTC	CASSEGGFYEQYF
TRBV19	TRBD2	.	TRBJ2-1	TGTGCCAGTAGTAGAAGACTAGCGGGAGTCGATGAGCAGTTCTTC	CASSRRLAGVDEQFF
TRBV30	.	.	TRBJ2-7	TGTGCCTGGAATATCGGTTCCTACGAGCAGTACTTC	CAWNIGSYEQYF
TRBV15	.	.	TRBJ2-7	TGTGCCACCAGCAGAGGTTCCAGCGACGCCTACGAGCAGTACTTC	CATSRGSSDAYEQYF
TRBV27	TRBD1	.	TRBJ1-5	TGTGCCAGCAGTTTATCGAGGGGACAGAATCAGCCCCAGCATTTT	CASSLSRGQNQPQHF
TRBV28	.	.	TRBJ1-2	TGTGCCAGCATGGGGGCAGGGAGAGGCTACACCTTC	CASMGAGRGYTF
TRBV4-3	TRBD2	few	TRBJ2-1	TGCGCCAGCAGGGCTAGCGGGAGGAATTACAATGAGCAGTTCTTC	CASRASGRNYNEQFF
TRBV29-1	TRBD1	.	TRBJ1-4	TGCAGCGCCACCCGGGACAGGAATGAAAAACTGTTTTTT	CSATRDRNEKLFF